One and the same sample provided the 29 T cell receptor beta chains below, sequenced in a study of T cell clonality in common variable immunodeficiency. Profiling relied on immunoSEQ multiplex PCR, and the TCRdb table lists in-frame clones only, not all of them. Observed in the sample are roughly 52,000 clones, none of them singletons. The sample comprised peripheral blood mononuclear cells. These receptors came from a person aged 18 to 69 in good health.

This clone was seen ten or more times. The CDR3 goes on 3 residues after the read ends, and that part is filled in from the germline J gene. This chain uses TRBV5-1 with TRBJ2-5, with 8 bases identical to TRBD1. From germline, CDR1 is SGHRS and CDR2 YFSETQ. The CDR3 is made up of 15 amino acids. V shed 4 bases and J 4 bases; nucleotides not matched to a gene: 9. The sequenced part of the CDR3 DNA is TGCGCCAGCAGCCTATCCGGACAGGGAAGAGAGACC. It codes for CASSLSGQGRET. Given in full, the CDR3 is CASSLSGQGRETQYF.

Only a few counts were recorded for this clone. Partial CDR3 DNA: TGTGCCAGCTCACCCGCAGAGCGGGGACATGGGACG. Amino acids: CASSPAERGHGT. The CDR3 reads in full as CASSPAERGHGTQYF. The V gene is TRBV18, the J gene TRBJ2-3; D perhaps matches TRBD2 (7 bases). The CDR3 end is not reached by the read, which stops 3 residues before it; the germline J gene fills it in. Germline V gives CDR1 KGHSH, CDR2 LQKENI. The CDR3 covers 15 residues.

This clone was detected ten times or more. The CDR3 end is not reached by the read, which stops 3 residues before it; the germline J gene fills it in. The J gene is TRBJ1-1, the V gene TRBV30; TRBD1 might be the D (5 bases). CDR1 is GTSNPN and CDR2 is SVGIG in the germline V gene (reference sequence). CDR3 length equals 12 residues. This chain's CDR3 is CAWIVGGAAAFF. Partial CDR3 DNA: TGTGCCTGGATTGTGGGCGGGGCTGCA. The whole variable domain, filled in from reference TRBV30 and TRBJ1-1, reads SQTIHQWPATLVQPVGSPLSLECTVEGTSNPNLYWYRQAAGRGLQLLFYSVGIGQISSEVPQNLSASRPQDRQFILSSKKLLLSDSGFYLCAWIVGGAAAFFGQGTRLTVV.

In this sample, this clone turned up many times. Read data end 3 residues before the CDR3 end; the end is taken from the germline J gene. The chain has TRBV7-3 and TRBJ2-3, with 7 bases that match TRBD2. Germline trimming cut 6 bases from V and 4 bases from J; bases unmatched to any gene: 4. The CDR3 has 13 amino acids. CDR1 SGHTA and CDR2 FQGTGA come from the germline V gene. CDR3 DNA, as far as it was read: TGTGCCAGCAGACAAGCGGGGTCAGATACG. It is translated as CASRQAGSDT. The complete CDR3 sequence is CASRQAGSDTQYF.

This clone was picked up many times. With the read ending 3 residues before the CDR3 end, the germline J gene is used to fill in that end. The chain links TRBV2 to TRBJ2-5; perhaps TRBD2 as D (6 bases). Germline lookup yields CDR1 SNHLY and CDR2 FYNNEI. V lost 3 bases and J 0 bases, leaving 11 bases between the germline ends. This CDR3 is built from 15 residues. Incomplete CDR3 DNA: TGTGCCAGCAGTGATGGGGGGAACTACCAAGAGACC. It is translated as CASSDGGNYQET. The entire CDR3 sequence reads CASSDGGNYQETQYF.

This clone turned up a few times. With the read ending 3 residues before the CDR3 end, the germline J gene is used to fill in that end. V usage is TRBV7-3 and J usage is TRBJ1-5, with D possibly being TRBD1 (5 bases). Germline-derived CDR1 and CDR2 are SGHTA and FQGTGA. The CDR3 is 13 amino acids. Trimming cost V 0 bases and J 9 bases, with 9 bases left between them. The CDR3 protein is CASSLTGRGPQHF. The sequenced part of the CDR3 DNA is TGTGCCAGCAGCTTAACGGGGCGGGGGCCC.

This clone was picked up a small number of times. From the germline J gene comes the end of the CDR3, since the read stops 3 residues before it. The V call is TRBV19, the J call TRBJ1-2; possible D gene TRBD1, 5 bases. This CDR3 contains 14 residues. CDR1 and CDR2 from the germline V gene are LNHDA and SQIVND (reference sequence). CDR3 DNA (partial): TGTGCCAGTAGTATACGGGGGTACCTCAATGAC. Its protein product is CASSIRGYLND. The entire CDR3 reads CASSIRGYLNDYTF.

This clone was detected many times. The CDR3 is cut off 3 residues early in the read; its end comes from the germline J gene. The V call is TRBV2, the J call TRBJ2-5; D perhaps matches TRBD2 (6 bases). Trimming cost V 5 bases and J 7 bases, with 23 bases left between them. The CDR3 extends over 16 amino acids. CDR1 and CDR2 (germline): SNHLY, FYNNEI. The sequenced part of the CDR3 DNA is TGTGCCAGCAGTATCCACCCCGGGGACTCGGCGGGGACC. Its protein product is CASSIHPGDSAGT. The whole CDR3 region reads CASSIHPGDSAGTQYF.

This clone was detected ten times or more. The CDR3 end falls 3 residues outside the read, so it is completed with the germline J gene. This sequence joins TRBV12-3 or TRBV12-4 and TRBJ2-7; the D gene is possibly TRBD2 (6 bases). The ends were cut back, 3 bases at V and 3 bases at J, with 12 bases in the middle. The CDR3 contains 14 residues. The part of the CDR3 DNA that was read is TGTGCCAGCAGTTTGGGACTCCGGGACTACGAG. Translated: CASSLGLRDYE. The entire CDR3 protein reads CASSLGLRDYEQYF.

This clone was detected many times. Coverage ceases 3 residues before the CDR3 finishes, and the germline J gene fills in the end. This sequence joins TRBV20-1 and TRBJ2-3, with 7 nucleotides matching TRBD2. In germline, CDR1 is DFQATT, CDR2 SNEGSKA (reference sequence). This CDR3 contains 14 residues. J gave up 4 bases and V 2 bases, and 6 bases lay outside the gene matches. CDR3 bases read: TGCAGTGCTAGAATGGGGGGGATCCCAGATACG. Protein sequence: CSARMGGIPDT. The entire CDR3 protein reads CSARMGGIPDTQYF.

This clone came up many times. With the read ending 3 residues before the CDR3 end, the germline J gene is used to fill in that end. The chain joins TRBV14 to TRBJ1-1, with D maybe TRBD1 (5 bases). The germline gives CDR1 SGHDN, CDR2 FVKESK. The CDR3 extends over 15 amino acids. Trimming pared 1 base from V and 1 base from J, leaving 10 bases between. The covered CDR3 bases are TGTGCCAGCAGCCAAGCTAGGGGAGGGAACACTGAA. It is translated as CASSQARGGNTE. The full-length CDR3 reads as CASSQARGGNTEAFF.

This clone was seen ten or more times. CDR3 DNA (partial): TGTGCCAGCAGCCCAGCGGGAGGGCCTACCGGGGAG. The encoded protein is CASSPAGGPTGE. The CDR3 in its entirety is CASSPAGGPTGELFF. The rearrangement uses TRBV5-4 and TRBJ2-2; 10 positions agree with TRBD2. Sequencing ends 3 residues short of the CDR3 end; the germline J gene provides the rest. CDR1 SGHNT and CDR2 YYREEE come from the germline V gene (reference sequence). V gave up 4 bases and J gave up 5 bases; unmatched junction bases: 5. The CDR3 loop spans 15 amino acids.

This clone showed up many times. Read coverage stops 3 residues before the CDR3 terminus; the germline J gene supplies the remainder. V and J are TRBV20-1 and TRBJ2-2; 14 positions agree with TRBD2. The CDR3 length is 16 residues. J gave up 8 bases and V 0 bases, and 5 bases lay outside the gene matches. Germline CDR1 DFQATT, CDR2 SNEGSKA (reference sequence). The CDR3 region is CSARDGTSGRRGELFF. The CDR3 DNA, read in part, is TGCAGTGCTAGAGACGGGACTAGCGGGAGAAGGGGGGAG.

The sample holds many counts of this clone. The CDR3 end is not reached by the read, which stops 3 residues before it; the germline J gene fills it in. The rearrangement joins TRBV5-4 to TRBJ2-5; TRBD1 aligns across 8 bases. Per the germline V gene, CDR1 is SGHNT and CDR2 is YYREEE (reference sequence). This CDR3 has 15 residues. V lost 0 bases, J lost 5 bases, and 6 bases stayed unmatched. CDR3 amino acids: CASSLGQGFVETQYF. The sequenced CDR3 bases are TGTGCCAGCAGCTTGGGACAGGGGTTCGTGGAGACC.

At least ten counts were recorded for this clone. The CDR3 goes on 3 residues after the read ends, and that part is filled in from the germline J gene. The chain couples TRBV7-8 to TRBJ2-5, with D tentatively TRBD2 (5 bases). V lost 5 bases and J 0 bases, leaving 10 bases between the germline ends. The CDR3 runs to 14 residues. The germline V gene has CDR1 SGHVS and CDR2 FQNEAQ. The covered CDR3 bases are TGTGCCAGCAGCAGAGGGCCAGACCAAGAGACC. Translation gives CASSRGPDQET. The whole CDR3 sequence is CASSRGPDQETQYF.

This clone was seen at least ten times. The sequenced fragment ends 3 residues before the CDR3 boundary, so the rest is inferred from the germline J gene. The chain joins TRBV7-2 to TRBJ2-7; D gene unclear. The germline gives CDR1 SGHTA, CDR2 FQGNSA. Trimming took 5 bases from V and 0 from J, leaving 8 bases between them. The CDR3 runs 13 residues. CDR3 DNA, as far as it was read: TGTGCCAGCAGCACGACTTACTCCTACGAG. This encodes CASSTTYSYE. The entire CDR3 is CASSTTYSYEQYF.

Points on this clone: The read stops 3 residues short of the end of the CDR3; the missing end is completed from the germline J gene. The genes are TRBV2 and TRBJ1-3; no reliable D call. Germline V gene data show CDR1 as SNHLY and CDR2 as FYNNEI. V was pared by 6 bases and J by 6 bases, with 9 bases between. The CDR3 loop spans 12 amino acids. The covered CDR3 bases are TGTGCCAGCAGCCAGTCCCCAAACACC. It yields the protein CASSQSPNT. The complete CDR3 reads CASSQSPNTIYF.

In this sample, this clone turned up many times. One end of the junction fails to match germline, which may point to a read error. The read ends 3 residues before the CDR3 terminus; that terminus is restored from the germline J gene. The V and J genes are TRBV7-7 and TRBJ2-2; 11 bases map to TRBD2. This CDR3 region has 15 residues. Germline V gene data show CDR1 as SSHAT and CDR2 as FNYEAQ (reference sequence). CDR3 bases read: TGTGCTAGCAGCGAGACTAGCGGGACCACCGGGGAG. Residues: CASSETSGTTGE. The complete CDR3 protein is CASSETSGTTGELFF.

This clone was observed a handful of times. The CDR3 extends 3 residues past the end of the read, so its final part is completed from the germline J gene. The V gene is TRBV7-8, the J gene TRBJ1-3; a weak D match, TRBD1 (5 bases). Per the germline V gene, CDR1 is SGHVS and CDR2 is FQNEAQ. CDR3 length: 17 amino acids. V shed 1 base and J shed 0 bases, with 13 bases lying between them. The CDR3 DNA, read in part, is TGTGCCAGCAGCTTAGTGGTCAGGGCCCTCTCTGGAAACACC. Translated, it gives CASSLVVRALSGNT. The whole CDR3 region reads CASSLVVRALSGNTIYF. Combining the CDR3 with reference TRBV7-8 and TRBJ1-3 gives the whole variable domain GAGVSQSPRYKVAKRGQDVALRCDPISGHVSLFWYQQALGQGPEFLTYFQNEAQLDKSGLPSDRFFAERPEGSVSTLKIQRTQQEDSAVYLCASSLVVRALSGNTIYFGEGSWLTVV.

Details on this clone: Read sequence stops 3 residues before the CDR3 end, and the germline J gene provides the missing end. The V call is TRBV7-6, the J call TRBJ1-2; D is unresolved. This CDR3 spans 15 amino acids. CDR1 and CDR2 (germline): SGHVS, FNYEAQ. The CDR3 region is CASSLILAGTYDYTF. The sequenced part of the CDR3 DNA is TGTGCCAGCAGCTTAATTTTGGCGGGCACCTACGAC.

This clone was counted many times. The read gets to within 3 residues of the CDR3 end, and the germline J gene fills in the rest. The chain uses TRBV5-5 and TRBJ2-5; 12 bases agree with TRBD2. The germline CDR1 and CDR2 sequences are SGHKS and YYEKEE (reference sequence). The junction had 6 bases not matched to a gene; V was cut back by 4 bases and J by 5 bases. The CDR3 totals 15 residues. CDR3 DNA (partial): TGTGCCAGCAGCACTCTAGCGGGAGGGTCGGAGACC. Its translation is CASSTLAGGSET. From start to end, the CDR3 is CASSTLAGGSETQYF.

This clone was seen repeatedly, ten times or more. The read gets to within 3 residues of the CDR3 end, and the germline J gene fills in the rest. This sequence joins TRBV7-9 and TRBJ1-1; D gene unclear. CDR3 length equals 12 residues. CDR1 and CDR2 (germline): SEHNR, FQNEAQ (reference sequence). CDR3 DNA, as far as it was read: TGTGCCAGCAGCTTAGAAGAACATAAG. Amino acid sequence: CASSLEEHK. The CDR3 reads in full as CASSLEEHKAFF.

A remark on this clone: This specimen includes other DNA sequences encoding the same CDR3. CDR3 protein: CASSQLAGRSYEQYF. The sequenced part of the CDR3 DNA is TGTGCCAGCAGCCAACTAGCGGGACGCTCCTACGAG. The chain employs TRBV16 and TRBJ2-7; TRBD2 matches 9 bases. The read ends 3 residues before the CDR3 terminus; that terminus is restored from the germline J gene. CDR3 length equals 15 residues. V lost 2 bases, J lost 0 bases, and 2 bases stayed unmatched. Germline CDR1 is KGHSY and CDR2 is FQNENV. The whole variable domain, filled in from reference TRBV16 and TRBJ2-7, reads GEEVAQTPKHLVRGEGQKAKLYCAPIKGHSYVFWYQQVLKNEFKFLISFQNENVFDETGMPKERFSAKCLPNSPCSLEIQATKLEDSAVYFCASSQLAGRSYEQYFGPGTRLTVT.

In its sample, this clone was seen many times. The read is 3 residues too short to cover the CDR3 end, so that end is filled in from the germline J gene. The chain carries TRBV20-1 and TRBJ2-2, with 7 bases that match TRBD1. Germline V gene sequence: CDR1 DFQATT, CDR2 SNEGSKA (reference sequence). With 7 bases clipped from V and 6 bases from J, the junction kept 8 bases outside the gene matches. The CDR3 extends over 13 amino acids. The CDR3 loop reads CSVRTGKAGELFF. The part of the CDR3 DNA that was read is TGCAGTGTCCGGACAGGCAAGGCCGGGGAG.

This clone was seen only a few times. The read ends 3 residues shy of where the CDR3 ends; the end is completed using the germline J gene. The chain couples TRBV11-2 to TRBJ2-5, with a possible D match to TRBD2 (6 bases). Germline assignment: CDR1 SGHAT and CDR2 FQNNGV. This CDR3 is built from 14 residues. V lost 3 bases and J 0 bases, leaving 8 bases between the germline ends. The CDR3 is CASSFLADQETQYF. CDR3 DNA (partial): TGTGCCAGCAGCTTCTTAGCGGACCAAGAGACC.

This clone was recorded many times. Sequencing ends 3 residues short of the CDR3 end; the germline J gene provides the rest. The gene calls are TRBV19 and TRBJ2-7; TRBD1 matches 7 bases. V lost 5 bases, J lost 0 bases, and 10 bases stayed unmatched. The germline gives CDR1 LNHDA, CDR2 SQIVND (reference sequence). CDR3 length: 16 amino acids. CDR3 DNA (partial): TGTGCCAGTAGTGACCAAGGGGGCCCTTCCTCCTACGAG. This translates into CASSDQGGPSSYE. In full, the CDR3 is CASSDQGGPSSYEQYF.

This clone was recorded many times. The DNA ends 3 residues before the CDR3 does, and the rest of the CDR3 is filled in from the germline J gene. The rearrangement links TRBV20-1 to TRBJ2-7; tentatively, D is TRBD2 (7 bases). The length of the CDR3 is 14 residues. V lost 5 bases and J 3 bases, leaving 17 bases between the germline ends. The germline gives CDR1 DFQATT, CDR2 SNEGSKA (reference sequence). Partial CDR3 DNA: TGCAGTGCTCGGTCGGGGGGCGAGAACTACGAG. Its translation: CSARSGGENYE. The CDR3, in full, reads CSARSGGENYEQYF.

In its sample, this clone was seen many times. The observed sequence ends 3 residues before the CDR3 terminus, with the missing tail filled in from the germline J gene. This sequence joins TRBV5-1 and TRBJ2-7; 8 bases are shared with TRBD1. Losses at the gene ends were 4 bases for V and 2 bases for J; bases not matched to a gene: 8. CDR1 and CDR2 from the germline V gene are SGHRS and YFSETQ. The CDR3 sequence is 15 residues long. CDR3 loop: CASSREGTGAYEQYF. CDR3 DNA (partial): TGCGCCAGCAGCCGTGAAGGGACAGGAGCCTACGAG.

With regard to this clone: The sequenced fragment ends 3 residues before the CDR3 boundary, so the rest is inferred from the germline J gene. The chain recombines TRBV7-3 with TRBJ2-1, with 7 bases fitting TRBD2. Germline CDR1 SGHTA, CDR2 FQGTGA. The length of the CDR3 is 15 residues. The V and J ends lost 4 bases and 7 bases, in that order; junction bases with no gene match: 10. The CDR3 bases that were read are TGTGCCAGCAGCTCCCCTGGGGGGGGGTCAAATGAG. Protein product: CASSSPGGGSNE. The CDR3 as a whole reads CASSSPGGGSNEQFF.